The clone carrying this T cell receptor beta chain appeared many times. The entry originates in a study of T cells in Graves' hyperthyroidism and ophthalmopathy. Amplification of TCR beta CDR3 regions used RNA as the template. TCR CDR3 underwent first-round RT-PCR with the HTBI primer set. TCRdb redid the calling of the multiplex PCR reads with MiXCR, one entry per CDR3 protein. Of under 350,000 distinct CDR3 sequences in the sample, less than 30% were seen once. This CDR3 comprises 16 residues. Germline V gene lookup returns CDR1 SQVTM and CDR2 ANQGSEA. The V end lost 4 bases, the J end lost 0 bases, and 15 bases lay between the germline ends.

This TCR was recovered from a man in his forties with Graves' hyperthyroidism that later progressed to Graves' ophthalmopathy. The gene calls are TRBV29-1 and TRBJ2-2, with D possibly TRBD2 on 5 matching bases. The sample taken for sequencing was blood. CDR3 sequence reads: CSVGGIGPANTGELFF. Written as DNA, the CDR3 is TGCAGCGTTGGAGGGATCGGGCCGGCGAACACCGGGGAGCTGTTTTTT.